The source of this TCR beta chain is a study of response to subunit inactivated influenza vaccine. Whole-study results and caveats: Every seasonal influenza vaccination brings in few new T cells, the authors suggested.

The germline gives CDR1 SGHRS, CDR2 YFSETQ. The CDR3 totals 16 residues. The V end was cut by 0 bases, the J end by 0 bases, with 9 bases between. One entry per CDR3 protein, called by TCRdb with MiXCR from the RT-PCR reads. The repertoire has 500,000 or so distinct CDR3 sequences, 15% to 20% of them found once; the top ten carry around 3%. This clonotype was seen a few times. Its antigen is still unknown. This receptor was taken from a man aged 45 to 75 who received an inactivated influenza vaccine. Sequencing was performed on CD4+ T cells sorted from PBMCs, taken about 24 months after vaccination. The genes are TRBV5-1 and TRBJ1-4; D not resolved. CDR3 bases: TGCGCCAGCAGCTTGGGGCAGCCCTCAACTAATGAAAAACTGTTTTTT. The encoded protein is CASSLGQPSTNEKLFF. The full variable domain, rest sourced from reference TRBV5-1 and TRBJ1-4, is KAGVTQTPRYLIKTRGQQVTLSCSPISGHRSVSWYQQTPGQGLQFLFEYFSETQRNKGNFPGRFSGRQFSNSRSEMNVSTLELGDSALYLCASSLGQPSTNEKLFFGSGTQLSVL.